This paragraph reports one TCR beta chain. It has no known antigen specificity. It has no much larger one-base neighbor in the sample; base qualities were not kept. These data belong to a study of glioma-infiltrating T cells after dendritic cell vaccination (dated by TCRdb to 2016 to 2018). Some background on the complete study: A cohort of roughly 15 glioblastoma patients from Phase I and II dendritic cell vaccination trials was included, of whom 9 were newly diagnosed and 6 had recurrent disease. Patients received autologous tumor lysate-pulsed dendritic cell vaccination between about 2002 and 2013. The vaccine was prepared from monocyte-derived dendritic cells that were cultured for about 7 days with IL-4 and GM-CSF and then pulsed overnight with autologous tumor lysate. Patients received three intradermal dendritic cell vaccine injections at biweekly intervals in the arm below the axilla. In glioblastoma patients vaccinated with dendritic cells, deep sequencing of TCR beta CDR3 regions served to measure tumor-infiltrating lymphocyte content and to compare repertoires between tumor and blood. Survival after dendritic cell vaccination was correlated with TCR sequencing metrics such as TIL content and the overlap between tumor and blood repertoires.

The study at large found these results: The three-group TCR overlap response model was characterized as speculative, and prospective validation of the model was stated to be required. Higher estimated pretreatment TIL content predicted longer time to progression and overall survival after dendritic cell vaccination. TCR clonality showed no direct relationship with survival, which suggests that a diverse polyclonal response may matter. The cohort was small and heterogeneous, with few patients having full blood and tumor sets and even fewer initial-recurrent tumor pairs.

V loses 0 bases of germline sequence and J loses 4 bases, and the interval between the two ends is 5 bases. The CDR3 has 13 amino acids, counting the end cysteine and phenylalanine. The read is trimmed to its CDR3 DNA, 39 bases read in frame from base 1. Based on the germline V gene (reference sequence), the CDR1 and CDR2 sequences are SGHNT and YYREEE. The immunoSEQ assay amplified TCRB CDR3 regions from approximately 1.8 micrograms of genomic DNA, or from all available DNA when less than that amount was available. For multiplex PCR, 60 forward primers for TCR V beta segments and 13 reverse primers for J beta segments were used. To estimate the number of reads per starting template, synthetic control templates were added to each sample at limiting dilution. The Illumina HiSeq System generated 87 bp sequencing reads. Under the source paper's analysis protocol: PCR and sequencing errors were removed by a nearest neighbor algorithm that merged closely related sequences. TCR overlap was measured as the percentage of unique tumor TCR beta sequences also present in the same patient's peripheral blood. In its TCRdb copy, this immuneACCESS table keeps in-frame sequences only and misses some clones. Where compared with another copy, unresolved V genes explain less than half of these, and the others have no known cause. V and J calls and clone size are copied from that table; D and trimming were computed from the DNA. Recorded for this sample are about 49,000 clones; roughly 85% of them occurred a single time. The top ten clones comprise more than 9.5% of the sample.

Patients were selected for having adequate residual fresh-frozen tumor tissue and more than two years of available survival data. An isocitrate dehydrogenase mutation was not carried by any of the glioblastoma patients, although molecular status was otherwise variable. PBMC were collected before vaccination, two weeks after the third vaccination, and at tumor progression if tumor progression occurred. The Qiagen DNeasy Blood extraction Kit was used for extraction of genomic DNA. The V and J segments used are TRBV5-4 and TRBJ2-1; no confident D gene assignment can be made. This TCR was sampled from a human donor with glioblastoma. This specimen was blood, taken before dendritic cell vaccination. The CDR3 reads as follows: CASSLGQYNEQFF. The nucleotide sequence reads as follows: TGTGCCAGCAGCTTGGGCCAGTACAATGAGCAGTTCTTC. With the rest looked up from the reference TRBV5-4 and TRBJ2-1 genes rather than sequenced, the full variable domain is ETGVTQSPTHLIKTRGQQVTLRCSSQSGHNTVSWYQQALGQGPQFIFQYYREEENGRGNFPPRFSGLQFPNYSSELNVNALELDDSALYLCASSLGQYNEQFFGPGTRLTVL.